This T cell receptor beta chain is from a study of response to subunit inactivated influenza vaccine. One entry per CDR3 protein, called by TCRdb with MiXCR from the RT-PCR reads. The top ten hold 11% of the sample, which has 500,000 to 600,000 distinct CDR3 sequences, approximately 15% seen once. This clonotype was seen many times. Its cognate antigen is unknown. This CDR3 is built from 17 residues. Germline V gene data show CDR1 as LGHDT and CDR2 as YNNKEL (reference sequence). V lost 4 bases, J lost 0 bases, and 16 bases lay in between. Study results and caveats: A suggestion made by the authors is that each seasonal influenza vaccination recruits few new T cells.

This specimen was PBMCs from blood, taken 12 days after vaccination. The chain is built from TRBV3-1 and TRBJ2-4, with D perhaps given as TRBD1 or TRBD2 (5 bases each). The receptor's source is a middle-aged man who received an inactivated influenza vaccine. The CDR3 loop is CASSRTQGPLAKNIQYF. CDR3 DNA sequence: TGTGCCAGCAGCCGGACGCAGGGACCCTTAGCCAAAAACATTCAGTACTTC.